This record looks at one T cell receptor beta chain sequence and its context. The antigen remains undetermined. TCRdb's copy holds only in-frame clones and misses some; the assay was immunoSEQ multiplex PCR. The data hold 9,500 to 15,000 clones, with 70% observed a single time. The J segment lost 1 base and the V segment lost 4 bases, leaving 7 bases of the junction unmatched. The CDR3 spans 16 residues. CDR1 and CDR2 (germline): KGHSH, LQKENI. This specimen comes from a study of tissue T cells after allogeneic stem cell transplantation. About the research overall: Pathologist H&E review favored samples with visible lymphocytes for sequencing among multiple samples. Findings and caveats of the study: Shared clones across patients were few; motif clustering revealed tissue-specific shared signatures. This small cohort was clinically heterogeneous, and sampling depth was a limitation. Anatomically similar tissues had similar TCR repertoires within each patient.

The chain carries TRBV18 and TRBJ2-5; TRBD1 aligns across 9 bases. The sequence derives from a woman between 18 and 55 years old with breast cancer. The starting material was tissue from the right colon, obtained at autopsy. CDR3 bases: TGTGCCAGCTCACTAACCGGGACAGGGACCCAAGAGACCCAGTACTTC. Amino acid sequence: CASSLTGTGTQETQYF.